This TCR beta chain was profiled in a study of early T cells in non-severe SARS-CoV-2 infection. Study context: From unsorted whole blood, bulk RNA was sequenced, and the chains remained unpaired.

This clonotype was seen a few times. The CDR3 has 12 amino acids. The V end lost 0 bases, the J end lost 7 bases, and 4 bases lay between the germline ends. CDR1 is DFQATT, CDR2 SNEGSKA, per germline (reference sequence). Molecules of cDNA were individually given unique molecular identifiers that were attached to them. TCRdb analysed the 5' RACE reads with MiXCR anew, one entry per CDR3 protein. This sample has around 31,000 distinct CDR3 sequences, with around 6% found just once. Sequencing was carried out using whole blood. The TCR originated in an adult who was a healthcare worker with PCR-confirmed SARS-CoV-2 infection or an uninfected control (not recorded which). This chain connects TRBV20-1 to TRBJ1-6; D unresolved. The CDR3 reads CSAREGNSPLHF. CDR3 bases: TGCAGTGCTAGAGAGGGGAATTCACCCCTCCACTTT.